A single T cell receptor (beta chain) is shown here with its context. The antigen remains unidentified. The source of the sample is a study of OX40 agonist ivuxolimab in advanced cancers. Whole-study context: Three dose-escalation patients had partial responses: one with hepatocellular carcinoma and two with cutaneous melanoma. Study-wide results and caveats: CD8+ T cells (on average) carried more expanded clones than CD4+ T cells.

Using immunoSEQ multiplex PCR, the repertoire was profiled, and TCRdb retains in-frame clones only, with some absent. The profile covers about 99,000 clones, with roughly 90% appearing a single time and about 0.31% taken by the ten largest. V dropped 2 bases and J dropped 2; count of bases not matched to a gene: 2. Germline V gives CDR1 SGHAT, CDR2 FQDESV (reference sequence). The CDR3 extends over 15 amino acids. Prior autoimmune disease or systemic immunosuppression barred patients. The sample consisted of CD4+ or CD8+ T cells sorted from blood, taken in a trial of the OX40 agonist ivuxolimab. The chain links TRBV11-1 to TRBJ2-1, with 8 bases fitting TRBD2. This TCR came from an adult with an advanced solid tumor such as melanoma, head and neck, liver or kidney cancer. As DNA, the CDR3 is TGTGCCAGCAGCTTACTAGCGGGTACCTACAATGAGCAGTTCTTC. Translation: CASSLLAGTYNEQFF.